These T cell receptor beta chains were read from a single sample in a study of T-cell memory formation after mild COVID-19. Each CDR3 protein gets one entry after TCRdb re-called the 5' RACE reads with MiXCR. The table lists roughly 110,000 distinct CDR3 sequences, approximately 15% of them singletons. The material sequenced was PBMCs or a T cell subset sorted from them (not recorded which). These receptors all come from a man in his late teens or twenties who had mild COVID-19 (a few samples of this study predate the infection). Cell type and time point are not known. Each CDR3 is given with its conserved first and last residue. Fields, in order: V gene, J gene, CDR3 protein.

v_gene: TRBV11-1
j_gene: TRBJ2-5
CDR3aa: CASSLTIQPQYF

v_gene: TRBV4-1
j_gene: TRBJ2-1
CDR3aa: CASSQKGTDYNEQFF

v_gene: TRBV20-1
j_gene: TRBJ2-7
CDR3aa: CSASFSRDYEQYF

v_gene: TRBV15
j_gene: TRBJ2-3
CDR3aa: CATSIQGAHTDTKYF

v_gene: TRBV7-2
j_gene: TRBJ2-5
CDR3aa: CASSLEFPGAVALTQYF

v_gene: TRBV28
j_gene: TRBJ2-5
CDR3aa: CASSSGTRETQYF

v_gene: TRBV30
j_gene: TRBJ2-7
CDR3aa: CAWTRQVRSYEQYF

v_gene: TRBV20-1
j_gene: TRBJ2-7
CDR3aa: CSARAYGRGYEQYF

v_gene: TRBV7-9
j_gene: TRBJ1-1
CDR3aa: CASSSPPGQGTYAAFF

v_gene: TRBV4-1
j_gene: TRBJ2-7
CDR3aa: CASAEQGHRTVGAYEQYF

v_gene: TRBV6-5
j_gene: TRBJ1-1
CDR3aa: CASSPVPGVGTGGLNTEAFF

v_gene: TRBV4-3
j_gene: TRBJ1-2
CDR3aa: CASSQDTGYGYTF

v_gene: TRBV29-1
j_gene: TRBJ1-5
CDR3aa: CSVVQGAGDQPQHF

v_gene: TRBV5-1
j_gene: TRBJ1-1
CDR3aa: CASRTVEAEAFF

v_gene: TRBV19
j_gene: TRBJ2-3
CDR3aa: CASSAFGTSTDTQYF

v_gene: TRBV6-5
j_gene: TRBJ1-5
CDR3aa: CASSYSMDQPQHF

v_gene: TRBV5-1
j_gene: TRBJ2-5
CDR3aa: CASSANFAETQYF

v_gene: TRBV6-6
j_gene: TRBJ2-2
CDR3aa: CASSYKTFLREYTGELFF

v_gene: TRBV20-1
j_gene: TRBJ2-1
CDR3aa: CSARRFGAYNEQFF

v_gene: TRBV4-1
j_gene: TRBJ2-7
CDR3aa: CASSQDPPLGEQYF

v_gene: TRBV12-3/TRBV12-4
j_gene: TRBJ2-2
CDR3aa: CASRQPGTELTGELFF

v_gene: TRBV6-5
j_gene: TRBJ2-7
CDR3aa: CASSYQEVSYEQYF

v_gene: TRBV11-2
j_gene: TRBJ2-5
CDR3aa: CASSPTMSETQYF

v_gene: TRBV4-3
j_gene: TRBJ2-3
CDR3aa: CASRPTGASTDTQYF

v_gene: TRBV27
j_gene: TRBJ2-5
CDR3aa: CASSFNRGETQYF

v_gene: TRBV5-1
j_gene: TRBJ2-7
CDR3aa: CASRQGGEQYF

v_gene: TRBV4-1
j_gene: TRBJ1-1
CDR3aa: CASSQYSETVNTEAFF

v_gene: TRBV6-5
j_gene: TRBJ1-2
CDR3aa: CASSLGELDGYTF

v_gene: TRBV3-1
j_gene: TRBJ2-2
CDR3aa: CASSQDSWGNTGELFF

v_gene: TRBV7-9
j_gene: TRBJ2-3
CDR3aa: CASGAVGSDTQYF

v_gene: TRBV4-1
j_gene: TRBJ1-2
CDR3aa: CASSQDGSIPGYTF

v_gene: TRBV12-3/TRBV12-4
j_gene: TRBJ2-5
CDR3aa: CASSQQGLQETQYF

v_gene: TRBV4-3
j_gene: TRBJ1-6
CDR3aa: CASSARTGNSPLHF

v_gene: TRBV6-2/TRBV6-3
j_gene: TRBJ1-4
CDR3aa: CASSSYGMEKLFF

v_gene: TRBV6-5
j_gene: TRBJ1-1
CDR3aa: CASSYKGNPEAFF

v_gene: TRBV4-3
j_gene: TRBJ2-2
CDR3aa: CASSQDGVRELFF

v_gene: TRBV4-3
j_gene: TRBJ2-6
CDR3aa: CASSPWLGGRSGANVLTF